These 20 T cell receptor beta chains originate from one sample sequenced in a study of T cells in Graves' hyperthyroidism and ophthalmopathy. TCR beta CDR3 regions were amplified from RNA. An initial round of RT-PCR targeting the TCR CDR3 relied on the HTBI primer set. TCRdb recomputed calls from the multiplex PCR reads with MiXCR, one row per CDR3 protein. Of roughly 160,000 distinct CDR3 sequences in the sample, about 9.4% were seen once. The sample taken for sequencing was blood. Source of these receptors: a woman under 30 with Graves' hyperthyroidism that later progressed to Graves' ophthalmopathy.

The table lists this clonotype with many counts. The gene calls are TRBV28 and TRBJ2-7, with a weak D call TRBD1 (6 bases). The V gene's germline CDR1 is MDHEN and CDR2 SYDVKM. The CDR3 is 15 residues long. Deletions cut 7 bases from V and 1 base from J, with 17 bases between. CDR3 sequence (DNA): TGTGCCAGCAACCCGGGGACACGAACGTCCTACGAGCAGTACTTC. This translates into CASNPGTRTSYEQYF.

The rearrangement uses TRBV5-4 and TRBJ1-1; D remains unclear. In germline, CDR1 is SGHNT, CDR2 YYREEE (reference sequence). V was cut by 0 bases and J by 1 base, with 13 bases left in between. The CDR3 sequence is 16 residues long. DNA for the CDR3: TGTGCCAGCAGCTTGGCTCTACTCGACGGGAACACTGAAGCTTTCTTT. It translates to CASSLALLDGNTEAFF.

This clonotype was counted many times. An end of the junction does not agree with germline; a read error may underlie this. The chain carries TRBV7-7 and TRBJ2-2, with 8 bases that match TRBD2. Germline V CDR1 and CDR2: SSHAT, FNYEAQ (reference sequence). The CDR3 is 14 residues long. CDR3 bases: TGTGCTAGCAGCCCAGCGGGGGACACCGGGGAGCTGTTTTTT. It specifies CASSPAGDTGELFF.

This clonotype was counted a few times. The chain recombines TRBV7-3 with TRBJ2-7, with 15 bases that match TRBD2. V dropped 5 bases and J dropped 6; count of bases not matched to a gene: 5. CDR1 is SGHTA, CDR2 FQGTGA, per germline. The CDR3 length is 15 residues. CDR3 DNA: TGTGCCAGCAGCCTGGGGACTAGCGGGAGGTTCGAGCAGTACTTC. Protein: CASSLGTSGRFEQYF.

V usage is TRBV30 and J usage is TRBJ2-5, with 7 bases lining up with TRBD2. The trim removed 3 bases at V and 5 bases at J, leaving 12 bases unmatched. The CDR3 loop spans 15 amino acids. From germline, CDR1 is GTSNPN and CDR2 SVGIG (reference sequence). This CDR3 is CAWSVGGGFYETQYF. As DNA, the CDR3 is TGTGCCTGGAGCGTGGGGGGGGGGTTCTATGAGACCCAGTACTTC.

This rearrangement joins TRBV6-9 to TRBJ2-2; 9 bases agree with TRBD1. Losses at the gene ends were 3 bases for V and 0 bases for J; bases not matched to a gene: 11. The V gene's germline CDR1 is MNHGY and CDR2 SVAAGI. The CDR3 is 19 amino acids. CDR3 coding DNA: TGTGCCAGCAGTTACTCCAAACCCGGGGACAGGGCGAACACCGGGGAGCTGTTTTTT. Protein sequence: CASSYSKPGDRANTGELFF.

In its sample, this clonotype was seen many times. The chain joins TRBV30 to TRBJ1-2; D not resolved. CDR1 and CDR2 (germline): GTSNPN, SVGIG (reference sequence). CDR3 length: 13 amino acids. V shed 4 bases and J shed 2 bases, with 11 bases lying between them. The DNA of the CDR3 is TGTGCCTGGAATGGGAATCAGAACTATGGCTACACCTTC. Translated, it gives CAWNGNQNYGYTF.

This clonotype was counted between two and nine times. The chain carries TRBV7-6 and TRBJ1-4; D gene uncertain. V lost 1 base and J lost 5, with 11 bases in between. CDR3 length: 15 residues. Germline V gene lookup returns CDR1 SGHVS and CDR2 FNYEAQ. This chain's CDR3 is CASSLDGRLNEKLFF. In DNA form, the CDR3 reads TGTGCCAGCAGCTTAGATGGACGGTTGAATGAAAAACTGTTTTTT.

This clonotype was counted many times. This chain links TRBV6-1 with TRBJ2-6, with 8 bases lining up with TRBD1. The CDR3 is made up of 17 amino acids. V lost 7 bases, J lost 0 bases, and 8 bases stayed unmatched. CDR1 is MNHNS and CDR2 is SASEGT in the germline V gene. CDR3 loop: CASIPGQGGSGANVLTF. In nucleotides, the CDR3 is TGTGCCAGCATCCCCGGACAGGGTGGCTCTGGGGCCAACGTCCTGACTTTC.

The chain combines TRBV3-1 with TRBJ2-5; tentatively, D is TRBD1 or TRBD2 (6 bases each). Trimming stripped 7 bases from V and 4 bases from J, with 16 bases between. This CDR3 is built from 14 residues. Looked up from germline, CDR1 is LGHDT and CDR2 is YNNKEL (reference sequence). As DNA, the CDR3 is TGTGCCAGCACACACCGGGGGCTAGGAGAGACCCAGTACTTC. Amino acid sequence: CASTHRGLGETQYF.

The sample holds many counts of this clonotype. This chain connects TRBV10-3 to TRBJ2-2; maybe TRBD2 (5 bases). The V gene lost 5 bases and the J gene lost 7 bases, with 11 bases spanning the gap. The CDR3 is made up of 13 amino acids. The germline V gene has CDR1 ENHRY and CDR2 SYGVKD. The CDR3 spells CAISLGSGGELFF. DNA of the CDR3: TGTGCCATCAGTCTAGGGAGTGGCGGGGAGCTGTTTTTT.

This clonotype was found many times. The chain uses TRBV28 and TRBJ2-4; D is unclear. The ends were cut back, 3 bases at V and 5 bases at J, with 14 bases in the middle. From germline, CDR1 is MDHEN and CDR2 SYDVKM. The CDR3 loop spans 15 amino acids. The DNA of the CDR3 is TGTGCCAGCAGTTTCTTAGGTGAACGGCAAAACATTCAGTACTTC. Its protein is CASSFLGERQNIQYF. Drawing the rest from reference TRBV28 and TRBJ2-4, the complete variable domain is DVKVTQSSRYLVKRTGEKVFLECVQDMDHENMFWYRQDPGLGLRLIYFSYDVKMKEKGDIPEGYSVSREKKERFSLILESASTNQTSMYLCASSFLGERQNIQYFGAGTRLSVL.

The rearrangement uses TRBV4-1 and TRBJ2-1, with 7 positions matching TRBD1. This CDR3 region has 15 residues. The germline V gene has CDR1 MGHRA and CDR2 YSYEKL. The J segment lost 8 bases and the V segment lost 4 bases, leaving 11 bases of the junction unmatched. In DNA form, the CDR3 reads TGCGCCAGCAGCCCTTACATTCAGGGGGTCGATGAGCAGTTCTTC. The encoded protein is CASSPYIQGVDEQFF.

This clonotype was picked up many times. Here the CDR3 reads CSAIPQDGAANYGYTF. CDR3 coding DNA: TGCAGTGCTATTCCCCAGGACGGGGCGGCTAACTATGGCTACACCTTC. V and J are TRBV20-1 and TRBJ1-2, with D tentatively TRBD1 (5 bases). The length of the CDR3 is 16 residues. Trimming removed 4 bases at V and 0 bases at J, with 18 bases between. Germline CDR1 reads DFQATT; CDR2 reads SNEGSKA (reference sequence).

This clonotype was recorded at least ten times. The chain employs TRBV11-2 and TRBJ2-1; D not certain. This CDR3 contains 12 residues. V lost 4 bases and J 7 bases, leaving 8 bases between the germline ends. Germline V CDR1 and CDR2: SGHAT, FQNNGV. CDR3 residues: CASSYDRNEQFF. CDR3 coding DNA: TGTGCCAGCAGCTATGACCGGAATGAGCAGTTCTTC. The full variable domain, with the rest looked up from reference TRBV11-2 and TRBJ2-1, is EAGVAQSPRYKIIEKRQSVAFWCNPISGHATLYWYQQILGQGPKLLIQFQNNGVVDDSQLPKDRFSAERLKGVDSTLKIQPAKLEDSAVYLCASSYDRNEQFFGPGTRLTVL.

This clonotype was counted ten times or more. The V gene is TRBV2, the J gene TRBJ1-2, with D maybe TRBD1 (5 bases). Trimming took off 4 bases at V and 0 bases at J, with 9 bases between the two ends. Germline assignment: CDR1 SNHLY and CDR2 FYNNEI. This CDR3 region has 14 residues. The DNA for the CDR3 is TGTGCCAGCAGTGGAGACAGAGCTAACTATGGCTACACCTTC. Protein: CASSGDRANYGYTF.

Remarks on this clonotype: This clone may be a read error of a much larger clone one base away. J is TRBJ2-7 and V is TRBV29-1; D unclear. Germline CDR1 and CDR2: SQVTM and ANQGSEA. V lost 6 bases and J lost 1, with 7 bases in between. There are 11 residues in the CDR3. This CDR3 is CSVINSYEQYF. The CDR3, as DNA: TGCAGCGTGATCAATTCCTACGAGCAGTACTTC.

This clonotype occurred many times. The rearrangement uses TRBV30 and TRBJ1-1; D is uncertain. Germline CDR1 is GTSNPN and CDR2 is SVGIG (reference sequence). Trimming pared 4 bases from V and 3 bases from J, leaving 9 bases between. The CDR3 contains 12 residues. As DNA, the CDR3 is TGTGCCTGGACCCAAGATTACACTGAAGCTTTCTTT. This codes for CAWTQDYTEAFF.

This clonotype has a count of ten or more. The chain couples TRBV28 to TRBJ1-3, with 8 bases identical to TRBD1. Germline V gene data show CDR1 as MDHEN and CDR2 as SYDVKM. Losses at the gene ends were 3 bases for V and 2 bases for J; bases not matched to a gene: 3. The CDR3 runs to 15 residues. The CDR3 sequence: CASSLSTGAGNTIYF. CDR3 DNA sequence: TGTGCCAGCAGTTTGTCGACAGGGGCTGGAAACACCATATATTTT.

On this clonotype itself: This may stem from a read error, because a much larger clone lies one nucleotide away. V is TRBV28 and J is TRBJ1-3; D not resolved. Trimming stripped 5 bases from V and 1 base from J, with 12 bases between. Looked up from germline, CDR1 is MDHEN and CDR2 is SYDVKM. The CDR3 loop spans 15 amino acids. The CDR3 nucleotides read TGTGCCAGCAGTCCCCTCTCCAGTTCTGGAAACACCATATATTTT. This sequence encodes CASSPLSSSGNTIYF.